Listed below are T cell receptor beta chains from one sample, sequenced in a study of blood T cell repertoires in COVID-19. Here immunoSEQ multiplex PCR was the method, and the copy in TCRdb shows in-frame clones only, minus some. Found here are under 200,000 clones, approximately 87% of them singletons; the top ten hold 0.78%. Sequenced sample: peripheral blood. The source is a woman aged 70 to 79 with acute or convalescent COVID-19. Both conserved end residues are part of each CDR3. The D gene is left open where the match is weak. Clone size appears in some rows only: once, few, many, or a class for an expanded clone.

J: TRBJ2-5; size: -; V: TRBV19; D: TRBD1; CDR3: CASSPPTGAVGETQYF; DNA: TGTGCCAGTAGTCCCCCGACAGGGGCGGTTGGGGAGACCCAGTACTTC
J: TRBJ2-7; size: -; V: TRBV5-4; D: -; CDR3: CASSLAGQGWNEQYF; DNA: TGTGCCAGCAGCTTGGCTGGGCAGGGGTGGAACGAGCAGTACTTC
J: TRBJ2-3; size: -; V: TRBV28; D: TRBD2; CDR3: CASSVTSGSFADTQYF; DNA: TGTGCCAGCAGTGTCACTAGCGGGAGTTTCGCAGATACGCAGTATTTT
J: TRBJ1-5; size: -; V: TRBV5-8; D: TRBD1; CDR3: CASTRGMQGAVEPQHF; DNA: TGTGCCAGCACCAGGGGGATGCAGGGGGCAGTTGAGCCCCAGCATTTT
J: TRBJ2-2; size: -; V: TRBV23-1; D: -; CDR3: CASSQGGRTDNTGELFF; DNA: TGCGCCAGCAGTCAAGGAGGCCGGACTGACAACACCGGGGAGCTGTTTTTT
J: TRBJ1-1; size: -; V: TRBV3-1/TRBV3-2; D: -; CDR3: CASTTHGGTEAFF; DNA: TGTGCCAGCACGACCCACGGCGGCACTGAAGCTTTCTTT
J: TRBJ2-7; size: -; V: TRBV5-1; D: TRBD1; CDR3: CASSWDRGGYEQYF; DNA: TGCGCCAGCAGCTGGGACAGGGGAGGGTACGAGCAGTACTTC
J: TRBJ2-5; size: -; V: TRBV7-3; D: -; CDR3: CASSPGRSETQYF; DNA: TGTGCCAGCAGCCCCGGGAGATCGGAGACCCAGTACTTC
J: TRBJ1-5; size: once; V: TRBV10-2; D: -; CDR3: CASSRARWQPQHF; DNA: TGCGCCAGCAGCAGGGCACGGTGGCAGCCCCAGCATTTT
J: TRBJ2-1; size: -; V: TRBV11-3; D: TRBD2; CDR3: CASSSPGLVVNEQFF; DNA: TGTGCCAGCAGCTCACCGGGACTAGTGGTCAATGAGCAGTTCTTC
J: TRBJ1-6; size: -; V: TRBV7-6; D: -; CDR3: CASSRDPSVYSPLHF; DNA: TGTGCCAGCAGCCGGGATCCCTCCGTATATTCACCCCTCCACTTT
J: TRBJ2-1; size: -; V: TRBV5-4; D: TRBD2; CDR3: CASSPTSGDNNEQFF; DNA: TGTGCCAGCAGCCCGACTAGCGGGGACAACAATGAGCAGTTCTTC
J: TRBJ1-1; size: once; V: TRBV19; D: TRBD1; CDR3: CASSDRGPEAFF; DNA: TGTGCCAGTAGCGACAGGGGCCCTGAAGCTTTCTTT
J: TRBJ2-2; size: -; V: TRBV7-3; D: -; CDR3: CASSPEAAGGTGELFF; DNA: TGTGCCAGCAGCCCCGAGGCGGCAGGGGGGACCGGGGAGCTGTTTTTT
J: TRBJ2-7; size: -; V: TRBV5-8; D: -; CDR3: CASSLVRSLTYEQYF; DNA: TGTGCCAGCAGCTTGGTCCGGAGCTTAACCTACGAGCAGTACTTC
J: TRBJ2-1; size: -; V: TRBV4-2; D: TRBD2; CDR3: CASSQELAGGHEQFF; DNA: TGTGCCAGCAGCCAAGAGCTAGCGGGGGGGCATGAGCAGTTCTTC
J: TRBJ1-2; size: -; V: TRBV20-1; D: TRBD1; CDR3: CSASSGQGADGYTF; DNA: TGCAGTGCCAGTTCCGGACAGGGGGCGGATGGCTACACCTTC
J: TRBJ1-1; size: -; V: TRBV11-2; D: TRBD1; CDR3: CASSAGTAMNTEAFF; DNA: TGTGCCAGCAGCGCCGGGACAGCCATGAACACTGAAGCTTTCTTT
J: TRBJ2-7; size: -; V: TRBV11-2; D: TRBD2; CDR3: CASSRLRQDSSGSSYEQYF; DNA: TGTGCCAGCAGCCGACTAAGACAGGACTCTAGCGGGAGTTCCTACGAGCAGTACTTC
J: TRBJ1-2; size: -; V: TRBV6-6; D: TRBD1; CDR3: CASRQGDYGYTF; DNA: TGTGCCAGCAGGCAGGGGGACTATGGCTACACCTTC
J: TRBJ2-7; size: once; V: TRBV4-3; D: -; CDR3: CASSQEPGLSSYEQYF; DNA: TGCGCCAGCAGCCAAGAACCCGGGTTGAGCTCCTACGAGCAGTACTTC
J: TRBJ2-7; size: -; V: TRBV3-1/TRBV3-2; D: TRBD2; CDR3: CASSRPGSGGREQYF; DNA: TGTGCCAGCAGCCGTCCTGGGAGCGGGGGGCGCGAGCAGTACTTC
J: TRBJ2-7; size: -; V: TRBV6-6; D: -; CDR3: CASSYFQVAAYYEQYF; DNA: TGTGCCAGCAGTTACTTTCAGGTAGCGGCATACTACGAGCAGTACTTC
J: TRBJ1-2; size: -; V: TRBV3-1/TRBV3-2; D: -; CDR3: CASSQEGLYGYTF; DNA: TGTGCCAGCAGCCAGGAGGGCCTTTACGGCTACACCTTC
J: TRBJ2-1; size: -; V: TRBV19; D: TRBD2; CDR3: CASSIGWGLADNEQFF; DNA: TGTGCCAGTAGTATAGGGTGGGGACTAGCGGACAATGAGCAGTTCTTC
J: TRBJ1-2; size: few; V: TRBV5-8; D: TRBD1; CDR3: CASSLEMGQGGNYGYTF; DNA: TGTGCCAGCAGCTTAGAGATGGGACAGGGGGGTAACTATGGCTACACCTTC
J: TRBJ2-7; size: -; V: TRBV2; D: TRBD1; CDR3: CASSARTGVYEQYF; DNA: TGTGCCAGCAGTGCTCGGACAGGGGTCTACGAGCAGTACTTC
J: TRBJ1-2; size: once; V: TRBV3-1/TRBV3-2; D: -; CDR3: CASSQPQGLGYTF; DNA: TGTGCCAGCAGCCAACCCCAGGGCCTTGGCTACACCTTC
J: TRBJ1-1; size: -; V: TRBV5-5; D: -; CDR3: CASSLARRGGAEAFF; DNA: TGTGCCAGCAGCTTGGCTCGCAGGGGAGGGGCTGAAGCTTTCTTT
J: TRBJ1-1; size: -; V: TRBV7-9; D: -; CDR3: CASSLTPIRGGEAFF; DNA: TGTGCCAGCAGCTTAACCCCGATCAGGGGCGGGGAAGCTTTCTTT